This T cell receptor beta chain was observed in a study of cytomegalovirus exposure and HLA in healthy donors. Trimming left V 7 bases short and J 4 bases short, with 14 bases between. The CDR3 sequence is 14 residues long. Germline assignment: CDR1 MNHEY and CDR2 SVGAGI. Comment on this clone: The antigen is unknown.

Broader study findings: As confirmed in vitro, three CMV-associated chains were specific for CMV antigens.

This PCR relied on a set of 60 Vbeta primers and 13 Jbeta primers. Data came from immunoSEQ multiplex PCR; TCRdb stores just in-frame clones and leaves some out. The data hold over 150,000 clones, with more than 65% observed a single time. This TCR was sampled from a girl aged 5 to 17 in good health and CMV-seropositive. Sequencing was carried out using PBMCs. The chain carries TRBV6-5 and TRBJ1-5, with D perhaps matching TRBD1 (6 bases). CDR3 region: CASKPGTSNQPQHF. DNA for the CDR3: TGTGCCAGCAAACCCGGGACATCTAATCAGCCCCAGCATTTT.